The 32 T cell receptor beta chains given below trace back to one sample, sequenced in a study of blood T cell repertoires in COVID-19. The protocol was immunoSEQ multiplex PCR, while the TCRdb copy is restricted to in-frame clones and leaves out a portion. The sample gives under 200,000 clones, roughly 87% of which show up once; 3.5% to 4% is in the top ten. The sample consisted of peripheral blood. The receptors here all came from a woman aged 55-70 years who had recovered from COVID-19.

The chain employs TRBV4-1 and TRBJ1-2; TRBD1 matches at 12 bases. Germline CDR1 reads MGHRA; CDR2 reads YSYEKL. Unmatched junction bases numbered 9, after V lost 2 bases and J lost 8 bases. CDR3 length: 16 amino acids. The CDR3 DNA reads as TGCGCCAGCAGCCAACTCGGGACAGGGGGCGCTGGGGGCTACACCTTC. This translates into CASSQLGTGGAGGYTF.

V usage is TRBV2 and J usage is TRBJ2-3; TRBD2 agrees at 7 bases. This CDR3 spans 15 amino acids. Losses at the gene ends were 7 bases for V and 4 bases for J; bases not matched to a gene: 11. Germline V gene sequence: CDR1 SNHLY, CDR2 FYNNEI. This CDR3 reads CASKAIAGVADTQYF. The CDR3 DNA reads TGTGCCAGCAAGGCCATAGCGGGCGTTGCAGATACGCAGTATTTT.

V gene TRBV28 combines with J gene TRBJ2-3; 8 nucleotides agree with TRBD2. Per germline, CDR1 MDHEN and CDR2 SYDVKM. V lost 9 bases, J lost 3 bases, and 5 bases stayed unmatched. The CDR3 is 13 residues long. The chain's CDR3 is CASYRGGTDTQYF. CDR3 in DNA: TGTGCCAGTTACCGGGGGGGTACAGATACGCAGTATTTT.

V and J are TRBV11-2 and TRBJ2-3, with 9 nucleotides matching TRBD1. Germline assignment: CDR1 SGHAT and CDR2 FQNNGV. This CDR3 is 15 amino acids long. V gave up 2 bases and J gave up 3 bases; unmatched junction bases: 3. In DNA, the CDR3 is TGTGCCAGCAGCTTATTGGGACAGGGTACAGATACGCAGTATTTT. Translated, it gives CASSLLGQGTDTQYF. Full variable domain (remainder filled in from reference TRBV11-2 and TRBJ2-3): EAGVAQSPRYKIIEKRQSVAFWCNPISGHATLYWYQQILGQGPKLLIQFQNNGVVDDSQLPKDRFSAERLKGVDSTLKIQPAKLEDSAVYLCASSLLGQGTDTQYFGPGTRLTVL.

The genes are TRBV5-1 and TRBJ1-1; the match to TRBD1 covers 7 bases. This CDR3 spans 15 amino acids. Trimming at V came to 4 bases and at J to 0 bases, leaving 6 bases not matched to a gene. Germline assignment: CDR1 SGHRS and CDR2 YFSETQ. This chain's CDR3 is CASSRPGQMNTEAFF. As DNA, the CDR3 is TGCGCCAGCAGCCGGCCGGGACAGATGAACACTGAAGCTTTCTTT.

The V and J genes are TRBV6-5 and TRBJ1-6, with 7 nucleotides matching TRBD1. In germline, CDR1 is MNHEY, CDR2 SVGAGI. CDR3 length: 14 residues. Trimming removed 5 bases from V and 7 bases from J; junction bases left unmatched: 5. For the CDR3, the DNA is TGTGCCAGCAGTACGGGACAGCTAAATTCACCCCTCCACTTT. It specifies CASSTGQLNSPLHF.

This rearrangement joins TRBV4-1 to TRBJ2-7, with D possibly being TRBD1 (5 bases). Germline CDR1 and CDR2: MGHRA and YSYEKL. The CDR3 totals 12 residues. V dropped 8 bases and J dropped 5 bases, with 13 bases sitting between them. This CDR3 reads CASADSPHEQYF. CDR3 coding DNA: TGCGCCAGCGCCGACAGTCCCCACGAGCAGTACTTC.

The chain employs TRBV18 and TRBJ2-3; D possibly corresponds to TRBD2 (6 bases). CDR1 is KGHSH, CDR2 LQKENI, per germline. The V end lost 3 bases, the J end lost 4 bases, and 11 bases lay between the germline ends. The CDR3 runs 14 residues. The CDR3: CASSPAGISDTQYF. The CDR3 DNA reads TGTGCCAGCTCACCGGCGGGGATATCAGATACGCAGTATTTT.

This sequence joins TRBV19 and TRBJ2-1; 13 bases match TRBD2. The germline CDR1 and CDR2 sequences are LNHDA and SQIVND (reference sequence). The CDR3 spans 18 residues. V shed 0 bases and J 6 bases; nucleotides not matched to a gene: 8. The CDR3 DNA reads TGTGCCAGTAGTATAGATCGGCAGACTAGCGGGGGGTTCAATGAGCAGTTCTTC. Residues: CASSIDRQTSGGFNEQFF.

This clone was seen only once. The chain links TRBV5-1 to TRBJ2-1; 11 nucleotides match TRBD2. Trimming at V came to 4 bases and at J to 4 bases, leaving 4 bases not matched to a gene. The CDR3 consists of 15 residues. The germline gives CDR1 SGHRS, CDR2 YFSETQ. CDR3: CASSASGGTYNEQFF. CDR3 in DNA: TGCGCCAGCAGCGCTAGCGGGGGGACATACAATGAGCAGTTCTTC.

The rearrangement links TRBV7-2 to TRBJ2-1; no clear D. Trimming stripped 2 bases from V and 9 bases from J, with 8 bases between. Looked up from germline, CDR1 is SGHTA and CDR2 is FQGNSA. CDR3 size: 12 residues. The DNA for the CDR3 is TGTGCCAGCAGCTTACCTGTCGGTGAGCAGTTCTTC. This sequence encodes CASSLPVGEQFF.

The rearrangement links TRBV28 to TRBJ1-1; D gene unclear. Deletions cut 5 bases from V and 4 bases from J, with 23 bases between. This CDR3 region has 17 residues. Per germline, CDR1 MDHEN and CDR2 SYDVKM. The CDR3 spells CASSTLIALGWRTEAFF. For the CDR3, the DNA is TGTGCCAGCAGTACATTAATCGCCCTCGGGTGGCGCACTGAAGCTTTCTTT. Full variable domain (rest looked up from reference TRBV28 and TRBJ1-1): DVKVTQSSRYLVKRTGEKVFLECVQDMDHENMFWYRQDPGLGLRLIYFSYDVKMKEKGDIPEGYSVSREKKERFSLILESASTNQTSMYLCASSTLIALGWRTEAFFGQGTRLTVV.

The chain employs TRBV15 and TRBJ1-2; D is possibly TRBD1 (5 bases). This CDR3 contains 15 residues. V lost 1 base to trimming and J lost 8 bases, with 17 bases between them. Germline V gives CDR1 LNHNV, CDR2 YYDKDF (reference sequence). The CDR3: CATSRGLGAVRGYTF. CDR3 bases: TGTGCCACCAGCAGAGGATTAGGGGCGGTAAGAGGCTACACCTTC. Complete variable domain (other parts from reference TRBV15 and TRBJ1-2): DAMVIQNPRYQVTQFGKPVTLSCSQTLNHNVMYWYQQKSSQAPKLLFHYYDKDFNNEADTPDNFQSRRPNTSFCFLDIRSPGLGDTAMYLCATSRGLGAVRGYTFGSGTRLTVV.

Only one count was recorded for this clone. V is TRBV6-2 or TRBV6-3 and J is TRBJ1-5; D perhaps matches TRBD1 (6 bases). Trimming pared 7 bases from V and 7 bases from J, leaving 20 bases between. Looked up from germline, CDR1 is MNHEY and CDR2 is SVGEGT. The CDR3 spans 15 residues. The CDR3 is CASTPDGRGAQPQHF. The DNA of the CDR3 is TGTGCCAGCACCCCGGATGGCAGGGGTGCGCAGCCCCAGCATTTT.

This chain uses TRBV7-6 with TRBJ2-7; D is ambiguous. The CDR3 spans 13 residues. The V end lost 1 base, the J end lost 3 bases, and 7 bases lay between the germline ends. The germline gives CDR1 SGHVS, CDR2 FNYEAQ. In nucleotides, the CDR3 is TGTGCCAGCAGCTTAGGTCAGAACTACGAGCAGTACTTC. Translating gives CASSLGQNYEQYF.

The chain couples TRBV2 to TRBJ1-3; no clear D gene. From germline, CDR1 is SNHLY and CDR2 FYNNEI. The CDR3 runs 13 residues. V lost 6 bases to trimming and J lost 4 bases, with 10 bases between them. This chain's CDR3 is CASRYYPGNTIYF. The CDR3 nucleotides are TGTGCCAGCAGATACTACCCGGGAAACACCATATATTTT.

The rearrangement links TRBV29-1 to TRBJ1-2; D is possibly TRBD1 (5 bases). This CDR3 is built from 13 residues. Trimming stripped 6 bases from V and 4 bases from J, with 15 bases between. Germline V CDR1 and CDR2: SQVTM, ANQGSEA. The chain's CDR3 is CSVRDSAVYGYTF. The CDR3 region has the DNA TGCAGCGTCCGGGACTCGGCGGTCTATGGCTACACCTTC. The full variable domain, with the rest looked up from reference TRBV29-1 and TRBJ1-2, is SAVISQKPSRDICQRGTSLTIQCQVDSQVTMMFWYRQQPGQSLTLIATANQGSEATYESGFVIDKFPISRPNLTFSTLTVSNMSPEDSSIYLCSVRDSAVYGYTFGSGTRLTVV.

This chain uses TRBV6-6 with TRBJ1-5; no clear D. V gave up 3 bases and J gave up 0 bases, with 9 bases separating them. The CDR3 sequence is 15 residues long. Germline V gene lookup returns CDR1 MNHNY and CDR2 SVGAGI (reference sequence). DNA of the CDR3: TGTGCCAGCAGTTATGGACTTTATAGCAATCAGCCCCAGCATTTT. Translated, it gives CASSYGLYSNQPQHF.

The J gene is TRBJ1-4, the V gene TRBV5-1, with D hard to call. The CDR3 runs to 14 residues. Germline V gives CDR1 SGHRS, CDR2 YFSETQ. Deletions cut 2 bases from V and 2 bases from J, with 7 bases between. CDR3 loop: CASSFGWTNEKLFF. CDR3 in DNA: TGCGCCAGCAGCTTCGGGTGGACTAATGAAAAACTGTTTTTT.

This clone was seen a few times. This sequence joins TRBV4-1 and TRBJ2-1; 10 bases agree with TRBD1. Unmatched junction bases numbered 7, after V lost 0 bases and J lost 8 bases. Germline-derived CDR1 and CDR2 are MGHRA and YSYEKL. CDR3 length: 16 amino acids. The CDR3 bases are TGCGCCAGCAGCCAAGAGTGGGGACAGGGGTTTTATGAGCAGTTCTTC. Encoded protein: CASSQEWGQGFYEQFF.

This clone was recorded once. V gene TRBV18 combines with J gene TRBJ1-5; D call uncertain. The CDR3 sequence is 11 residues long. Trimming took off 5 bases at V and 9 bases at J, with 8 bases between the two ends. Germline CDR1 is KGHSH and CDR2 is LQKENI. The CDR3 spells CASSTAGPQHF. The CDR3 coding sequence is TGTGCCAGCTCAACAGCAGGGCCCCAGCATTTT.

V usage is TRBV5-1 and J usage is TRBJ2-7; a possible D gene is TRBD2 (6 bases). The germline gives CDR1 SGHRS, CDR2 YFSETQ. The CDR3 loop spans 12 amino acids. V gave up 4 bases and J gave up 4 bases, with 9 bases separating them. The CDR3 region is CASSPDYYEQYF. The CDR3 region has the DNA TGCGCCAGCAGCCCGGACTATTACGAGCAGTACTTC.

This clone was picked up a small number of times. The CDR3 spells CASGQASSYNSPLHF. In DNA, the CDR3 is TGTGCCAGCGGACAGGCGAGCTCCTATAATTCACCCCTCCACTTT. The rearrangement joins TRBV2 to TRBJ1-6; 7 bases agree with TRBD1. This CDR3 comprises 15 residues. The germline V gene encodes CDR1 SNHLY and CDR2 FYNNEI. With V trimmed by 8 bases and J by 0 bases, 4 bases remained unmatched.

V usage is TRBV2 and J usage is TRBJ2-1; D unresolved. Deletions cut 3 bases from V and 8 bases from J, with 8 bases between. This CDR3 is 12 amino acids long. Germline V gene lookup returns CDR1 SNHLY and CDR2 FYNNEI. The CDR3 DNA reads TGTGCCAGCAGTGATTGGGCTTATGAGCAGTTCTTC. Translated: CASSDWAYEQFF.

The table lists this clone with many counts. V gene TRBV5-1 combines with J gene TRBJ2-5; 8 positions agree with TRBD1. The V gene's germline CDR1 is SGHRS and CDR2 YFSETQ. The CDR3 is made up of 18 amino acids. Trimming removed 1 base from V and 1 base from J; junction bases left unmatched: 12. The CDR3 DNA follows: TGCGCCAGCAGCTTGTGGGGTGCGGGACAGGCGACCCAAGAGACCCAGTACTTC. Translation gives CASSLWGAGQATQETQYF.

The rearrangement joins TRBV4-1 to TRBJ1-4, with 9 bases matching TRBD1. CDR1 and CDR2 from the germline V gene are MGHRA and YSYEKL. The trim removed 3 bases at V and 6 bases at J, leaving 5 bases unmatched. This CDR3 is built from 15 residues. CDR3 in amino acids: CASSQPGQGHEKLFF. The CDR3 nucleotides are TGCGCCAGCAGCCAGCCGGGACAGGGTCATGAAAAACTGTTTTTT.

This clone turned up a few times. This chain uses TRBV3-1 (or the pseudogene TRBV3-2) with TRBJ2-3, with D perhaps TRBD2 (6 bases). Trimming took 1 base from V and 6 from J, leaving 11 bases between them. CDR1 is LGHDT, CDR2 YNNKEL, per germline (reference sequence). The CDR3 extends over 14 amino acids. In DNA, the CDR3 is TGTGCCAGCAGCCAAGGACTAGATGGGGATACGCAGTATTTT. It encodes CASSQGLDGDTQYF.

This clone has a single count. This chain joins TRBV3-1 (or the pseudogene TRBV3-2) and TRBJ2-3; TRBD2 aligns across 11 bases. The CDR3 is 17 amino acids. Germline CDR1 is LGHDT and CDR2 is YNNKEL (reference sequence). The V gene end was trimmed by 1 base and the J gene end by 4 bases; junction bases not matched to a gene: 7. CDR3 sequence: CASSQGALAGGSDTQYF. Here the CDR3 DNA reads TGTGCCAGCAGCCAAGGCGCCCTAGCGGGGGGTTCAGATACGCAGTATTTT.

The J gene is TRBJ1-2, the V gene TRBV29-1; 7 nucleotides agree with TRBD1. Per germline, CDR1 SQVTM and CDR2 ANQGSEA. Unmatched junction bases numbered 8, after V lost 6 bases and J lost 7 bases. This CDR3 is built from 12 residues. The CDR3 region is CSVQQGSSGYTF. The CDR3 DNA follows: TGCAGCGTCCAACAGGGGTCTTCTGGCTACACCTTC.

The chain recombines TRBV27 with TRBJ1-5; TRBD1 matches 7 bases. J was trimmed by 7 bases and V by 5 bases; bases with no gene match: 8. Germline loops: CDR1 MNHEY, CDR2 SMNVEV (reference sequence). This CDR3 is 14 amino acids long. The CDR3 nucleotides are TGTGCCAGCAGTCTAAGGACAGGAGACCAGCCCCAGCATTTT. Protein sequence: CASSLRTGDQPQHF.

The rearrangement joins TRBV28 to TRBJ2-7; 11 nucleotides match TRBD2. The junction had 6 bases not matched to a gene; V was cut back by 5 bases and J by 0 bases. CDR1 and CDR2 (germline): MDHEN, SYDVKM. The CDR3 runs to 16 residues. The CDR3 region has the DNA TGTGCCAGCAGTCTGGCCGGGACTAGCGGCTCCTACGAGCAGTACTTC. Amino acid sequence: CASSLAGTSGSYEQYF.

The chain employs TRBV27 and TRBJ2-5; D is possibly TRBD2 (6 bases). The germline gives CDR1 MNHEY, CDR2 SMNVEV (reference sequence). The CDR3 consists of 13 residues. The germline V and J ends were trimmed by 5 bases and 5 bases, with 12 bases remaining between them. The CDR3 nucleotides are TGTGCCAGCAGTACGCGCCGGGGGGAGACCCAGTACTTC. This encodes CASSTRRGETQYF.